This is a list of T cell receptor beta chains from one sample in a study of STAT3 mutations in large granular lymphocyte leukemia. Here immunoSEQ multiplex PCR was the method, and the copy in TCRdb shows in-frame clones only, minus some. This table has 3,100 or so clones, 68% appearing once. The sequenced sample was peripheral blood mononuclear cells. These receptors came from a woman between 40 and 55 years old with T-cell large granular lymphocyte leukemia. Some clones in this sample may be carry-over from other donors' samples. The CDR3 runs from the conserved cysteine through the conserved F or W. A D gene is named only where the DNA matches it firmly. A row's size may be missing; if present it is once, few, many or a size class.

V	D	J	size	CDR3	DNA
TRBV5-4	-	TRBJ2-2	once	CASSVGRTANTGELFF	TGTGCCAGCAGCGTCGGAAGGACAGCGAACACCGGGGAGCTGTTTTTT
TRBV4-3	-	TRBJ1-2	-	CASSPARTGSADGYTF	TGCGCCAGCAGCCCCGCCCGTACCGGCTCAGCGGATGGCTACACCTTC
TRBV15	-	TRBJ1-2	-	CATSRDYGVDGYTF	TGTGCCACCAGCAGAGATTATGGGGTCGATGGCTACACCTTC
TRBV18	-	TRBJ1-2	few	CASSPPARENYGYTF	TGTGCCAGCTCACCACCGGCCAGGGAAAACTATGGCTACACCTTC
TRBV5-6	-	TRBJ2-1	-	CASRTTTTYNEQFF	TGTGCCAGCAGGACGACTACAACCTACAATGAGCAGTTCTTC
TRBV5-4	-	TRBJ2-7	-	CASSNLLGGGEQYF	TGTGCCAGCAGCAACCTTCTAGGGGGGGGCGAGCAGTACTTC
TRBV27	TRBD1	TRBJ1-6	few	CASSQGTVYNSPLHF	TGTGCCAGCAGTCAAGGGACAGTCTATAATTCACCCCTCCACTTT
TRBV27	-	TRBJ1-2	few	CASSPQRLRRYGYTF	TGTGCCAGCAGTCCGCAGCGCCTCAGGCGCTATGGCTACACCTTC
TRBV7-2	-	TRBJ2-1	-	CASSPRTSSYNEQFF	TGTGCCAGCAGCCCAAGGACGAGCTCCTACAATGAGCAGTTCTTC
TRBV5-1	TRBD2	TRBJ2-7	few	CASSREREWSYEQYF	TGCGCCAGCAGCCGGGAGCGGGAGTGGAGCTACGAGCAGTACTTC
TRBV9	-	TRBJ2-5	few	CASSVDEGATGTQYF	TGTGCCAGCAGCGTAGATGAGGGAGCTACTGGGACCCAGTACTTC